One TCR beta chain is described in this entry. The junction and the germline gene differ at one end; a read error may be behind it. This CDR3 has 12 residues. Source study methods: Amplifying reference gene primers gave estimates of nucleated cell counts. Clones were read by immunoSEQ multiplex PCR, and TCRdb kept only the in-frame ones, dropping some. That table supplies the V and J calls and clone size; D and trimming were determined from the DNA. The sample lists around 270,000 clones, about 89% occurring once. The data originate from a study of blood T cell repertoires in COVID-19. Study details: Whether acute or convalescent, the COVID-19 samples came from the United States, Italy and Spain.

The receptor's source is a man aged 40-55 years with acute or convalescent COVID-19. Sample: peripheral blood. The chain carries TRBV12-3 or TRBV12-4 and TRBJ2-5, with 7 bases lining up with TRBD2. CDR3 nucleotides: TGTGCCAGCGGGAGGGAGGGTCCGGGTAGGGACTTC. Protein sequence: CASGREGPGRDF.